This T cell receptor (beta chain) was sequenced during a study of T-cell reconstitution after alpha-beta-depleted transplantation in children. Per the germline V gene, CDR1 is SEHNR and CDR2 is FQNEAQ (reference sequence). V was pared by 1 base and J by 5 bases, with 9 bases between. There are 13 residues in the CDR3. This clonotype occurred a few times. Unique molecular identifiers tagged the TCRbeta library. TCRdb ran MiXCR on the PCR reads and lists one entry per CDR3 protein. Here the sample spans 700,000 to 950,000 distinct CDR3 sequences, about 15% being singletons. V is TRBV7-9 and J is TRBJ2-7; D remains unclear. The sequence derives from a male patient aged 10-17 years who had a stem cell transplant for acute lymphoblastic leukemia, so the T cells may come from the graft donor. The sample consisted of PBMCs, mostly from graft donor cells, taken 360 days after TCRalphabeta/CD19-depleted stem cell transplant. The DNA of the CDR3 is TGTGCCAGCAGCTTAGGAGTAAAGGACGAGCAGTACTTC. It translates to CASSLGVKDEQYF.